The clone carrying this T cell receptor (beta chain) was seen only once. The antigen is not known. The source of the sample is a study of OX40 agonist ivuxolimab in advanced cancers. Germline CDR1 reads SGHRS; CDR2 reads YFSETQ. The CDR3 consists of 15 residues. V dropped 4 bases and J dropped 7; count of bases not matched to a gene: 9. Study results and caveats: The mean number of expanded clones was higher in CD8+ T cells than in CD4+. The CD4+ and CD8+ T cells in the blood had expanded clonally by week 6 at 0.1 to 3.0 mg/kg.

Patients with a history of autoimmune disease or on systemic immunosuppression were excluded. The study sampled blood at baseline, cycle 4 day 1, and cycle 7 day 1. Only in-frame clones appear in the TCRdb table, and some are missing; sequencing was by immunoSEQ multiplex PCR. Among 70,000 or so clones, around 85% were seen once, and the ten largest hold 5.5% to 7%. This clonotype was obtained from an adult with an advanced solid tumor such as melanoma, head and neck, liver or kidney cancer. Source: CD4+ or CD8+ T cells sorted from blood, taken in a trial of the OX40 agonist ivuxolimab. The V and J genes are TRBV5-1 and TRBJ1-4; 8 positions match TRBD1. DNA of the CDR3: TGCGCCAGCAGCACACTTCCCGGGACAGGTGAAAAACTGTTTTTT. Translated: CASSTLPGTGEKLFF. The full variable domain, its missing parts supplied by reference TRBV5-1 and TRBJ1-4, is KAGVTQTPRYLIKTRGQQVTLSCSPISGHRSVSWYQQTPGQGLQFLFEYFSETQRNKGNFPGRFSGRQFSNSRSEMNVSTLELGDSALYLCASSTLPGTGEKLFFGSGTQLSVL.